A selection of T cell receptor beta chains follows, all from one sample in a study of PD-L1 blockade in urothelial cancer. Assay used: immunoSEQ multiplex PCR; TCRdb lists only in-frame clones, some missing. The sample holds over 100,000 clones, roughly 83% seen once. The sample in question was PBMCs, obtained around atezolizumab (anti-PD-L1) treatment. These receptors were taken from a man in his fifties or sixties with urothelial cancer. Each CDR3 is given without its conserved first and last residue. The order of the fields is clone size, J gene, V gene, CDR3 protein. Clone size is shown for a subset of rows, as once, few, many or a class of expanded clone.

size: NA; J: TRBJ2-1; V: TRBV11-3; CDR3: ASSPSAGSSNEQF
size: NA; J: TRBJ2-7; V: TRBV7-2; CDR3: ASQLSVQGLSYEQY
size: NA; J: TRBJ1-2; V: TRBV20-1; CDR3: SAVRDYGYT
size: NA; J: TRBJ1-5; V: TRBV30; CDR3: AWSHGSHGNQPQH
size: NA; J: TRBJ1-5; V: TRBV19; CDR3: ASSKGQGNQPQH
size: NA; J: TRBJ2-1; V: TRBV4-1; CDR3: ASSPLAEPGEQF
size: NA; J: TRBJ2-1; V: TRBV28; CDR3: ASSPSTSGRAGFYNEQF
size: NA; J: TRBJ2-1; V: TRBV5-5; CDR3: ASSWGTLPDEQF
size: NA; J: TRBJ2-1; V: TRBV25-1; CDR3: ASRGTSDNEQF
size: few; J: TRBJ2-7; V: TRBV7-9; CDR3: ASSPRGPAEQY
size: NA; J: TRBJ1-2; V: TRBV2; CDR3: ASSQGQFYGYT
size: once; J: TRBJ1-1; V: TRBV11-1; CDR3: ASSLRRGDTEAF
size: NA; J: TRBJ2-6; V: TRBV10-1; CDR3: ASSEANRGWGANVLT
size: once; J: TRBJ1-2; V: TRBV6-1; CDR3: ASTAPTGSGYT
size: NA; J: TRBJ2-5; V: TRBV7-9; CDR3: AVRITLAGDD
size: NA; J: TRBJ2-7; V: TRBV7-6; CDR3: ASSGTGTGSYEQY
size: NA; J: TRBJ1-1; V: TRBV14; CDR3: ASSQAPGRAF
size: NA; J: TRBJ2-7; V: TRBV6-5; CDR3: ASRPGTGVAEQY
size: NA; J: TRBJ1-6; V: TRBV4-1; CDR3: ASSQAGTGKNSPLH
size: NA; J: TRBJ2-3; V: TRBV2; CDR3: ASIPGTGLRYTDTQY
size: NA; J: TRBJ2-1; V: TRBV10-3; CDR3: AISVETSGGRNEQF
size: NA; J: TRBJ1-3; V: TRBV29-1; CDR3: SVLQGSSGNTIY
size: few; J: TRBJ1-6; V: TRBV18; CDR3: ASSPIEDSPLH
size: NA; J: TRBJ2-6; V: TRBV19; CDR3: ASSAIGTGAGANVLT
size: NA; J: TRBJ2-1; V: TRBV5-1; CDR3: ASSLRTMSDNEQF
size: NA; J: TRBJ2-7; V: TRBV4-1; CDR3: ASSQEQREAGYEQY
size: few; J: TRBJ1-2; V: TRBV10-3; CDR3: AISKDSTLYGYT
size: NA; J: TRBJ2-1; V: TRBV15; CDR3: ATSRVSGTSGSNEQF
size: once; J: TRBJ2-7; V: TRBV5-1; CDR3: ASSPTRGGGLHEQY
size: NA; J: TRBJ1-5; V: TRBV5-5; CDR3: ASSATGGINQPQH
size: few; J: TRBJ1-5; V: TRBV28; CDR3: ASSSLRGSGQPQH
size: NA; J: TRBJ2-7; V: TRBV7-9; CDR3: ASSQDRRSYEQY
size: NA; J: TRBJ2-7; V: TRBV7-9; CDR3: ASSPSGTGGYEQY
size: few; J: TRBJ2-1; V: TRBV18; CDR3: ASSPPLALSSYNEQF
size: NA; J: TRBJ2-1; V: TRBV19; CDR3: ASTVVAGGNEQF
size: NA; J: TRBJ2-5; V: TRBV5-1; CDR3: ASRPLGLADSRETQY
size: NA; J: TRBJ1-6; V: TRBV5-1; CDR3: ASRVSSYNSPLH
size: few; J: TRBJ1-1; V: TRBV19; CDR3: ASSTRTGGTEAF
size: NA; J: TRBJ2-1; V: TRBV28; CDR3: ASSSGTSAFGNEQF
size: NA; J: TRBJ2-1; V: TRBV7-9; CDR3: ASRPPFRVGNEQF
size: NA; J: TRBJ1-4; V: TRBV5-1; CDR3: ASSPTAGEKLF
size: NA; J: TRBJ2-4; V: TRBV10-3; CDR3: AISDSGGRLAKNIQY
size: NA; J: TRBJ2-1; V: TRBV9; CDR3: ASSPSGSSYNEQF
size: NA; J: TRBJ1-1; V: TRBV7-6; CDR3: ASSLNQGAGGTEAF
size: NA; J: TRBJ2-3; V: TRBV7-2; CDR3: ASSLRSSGRAPDTQY